Following are 32 T cell receptor beta chains from one sample sequenced in a study of blood T cell repertoires in COVID-19. Sequencing was performed with immunoSEQ multiplex PCR; in TCRdb, only in-frame clones are kept and a portion is missing. The sample lists fewer than 75,000 clones; roughly 80% were seen once. Sequenced input: peripheral blood. These receptors originate from a man aged 55 to 70 with acute or convalescent COVID-19.

The chain uses TRBV5-1 and TRBJ1-4; D is possibly TRBD1 (6 bases). Looked up from germline, CDR1 is SGHRS and CDR2 is YFSETQ. With 4 bases removed from V and 4 bases from J, the gap between germline ends came to 11 bases. The CDR3 is 14 amino acids. The CDR3 coding sequence is TGCGCCAGCAGCCCAGGGGACGTTAATGAAAAACTGTTTTTT. Amino acid sequence: CASSPGDVNEKLFF.

CDR3 coding DNA: TGTGCCAGCAGTGAAGCGCCGTTCACAGGAGAAGCTTTCTTT. This codes for CASSEAPFTGEAFF. The rearrangement links TRBV2 to TRBJ1-1; perhaps TRBD1 as D (5 bases). From germline, CDR1 is SNHLY and CDR2 FYNNEI. The ends were cut back, 0 bases at V and 8 bases at J, with 13 bases in the middle. The length of the CDR3 is 14 residues.

This clone appeared a single time. V usage is TRBV21-1 and J usage is TRBJ1-4; TRBD1, the table's D call, was not compared with the DNA. TRBV21-1 is shown as a pseudogene. This CDR3 contains 18 residues. CDR3 sequence (DNA): TGTGCCAGCACCATGGGACAGGGAGGTAAGTGTGGTAATGAAAAACTGTTTTTT. This encodes CASTMGQGGKCGNEKLFF.

The chain links TRBV5-4 to TRBJ1-1; tentatively, D is TRBD1 (5 bases). V was trimmed by 0 bases and J by 2 bases, leaving 8 bases between them. This CDR3 region has 14 residues. The germline V gene encodes CDR1 SGHNT and CDR2 YYREEE (reference sequence). CDR3 amino acids: CASSLETANTEAFF. DNA for the CDR3: TGTGCCAGCAGCTTGGAGACAGCCAACACTGAAGCTTTCTTT. Variable domain in full (rest from reference TRBV5-4 and TRBJ1-1): ETGVTQSPTHLIKTRGQQVTLRCSSQSGHNTVSWYQQALGQGPQFIFQYYREEENGRGNFPPRFSGLQFPNYSSELNVNALELDDSALYLCASSLETANTEAFFGQGTRLTVV.

This chain links TRBV28 with TRBJ1-3, with D possibly being TRBD1 (6 bases). The V gene lost 4 bases and the J gene lost 4 bases, with 17 bases spanning the gap. The CDR3 has 16 amino acids. Germline CDR1 is MDHEN and CDR2 is SYDVKM. The CDR3 DNA reads TGTGCCAGCAGTTCCTGGATCCGGCAGGGGGGAAACACCATATATTTT. It translates to CASSSWIRQGGNTIYF.

The V and J genes are TRBV5-8 and TRBJ1-6, with TRBD1 as a possible D gene (6 bases). Per the germline V gene, CDR1 is SGHTS and CDR2 is YDEGEE. The CDR3 runs to 16 residues. Trimming stripped 4 bases from V and 1 base from J, with 12 bases between. The CDR3 nucleotides read TGTGCCAGCAGCCCGGAGGGGGGGTCCTATAATTCACCCCTCCACTTT. Translating it yields CASSPEGGSYNSPLHF.

The J gene is TRBJ2-7, the V gene TRBV9; 9 nucleotides match TRBD2. Looked up from germline, CDR1 is SGDLS and CDR2 is YYNGEE. Germline trimming cut 0 bases from V and 3 bases from J; bases unmatched to any gene: 7. This CDR3 is 16 amino acids long. CDR3 loop: CASSVGASGEYYEQYF. CDR3 sequence (DNA): TGTGCCAGCAGCGTAGGCGCTAGCGGGGAATACTACGAGCAGTACTTC.

This chain joins TRBV30 and TRBJ2-2; D is perhaps TRBD2 (7 bases). The CDR3 is 17 amino acids. CDR1 GTSNPN and CDR2 SVGIG come from the germline V gene (reference sequence). Trimming stripped 2 bases from V and 5 bases from J, with 21 bases between. In nucleotides, the CDR3 is TGTGCCTGGAGTCGTCGGGGGGCGAGGGTTCGAACCGGGGAGCTGTTTTTT. Amino acid sequence: CAWSRRGARVRTGELFF.

The chain recombines TRBV19 with TRBJ2-1; D might be TRBD1 (7 bases). V shed 3 bases and J shed 7 bases, with 13 bases lying between them. CDR1 is LNHDA, CDR2 SQIVND, per germline (reference sequence). CDR3 size: 14 residues. CDR3 residues: CASSIRTGGNEQFF. CDR3 in DNA: TGTGCCAGTAGTATTAGGACAGGAGGGAATGAGCAGTTCTTC.

This clone was detected once. The V call is TRBV30, the J call TRBJ2-5, with D possibly TRBD2 on 6 matching bases. The V gene lost 2 bases and the J gene lost 5 bases, with 12 bases spanning the gap. Per germline, CDR1 GTSNPN and CDR2 SVGIG (reference sequence). The CDR3 length is 13 residues. The CDR3 region has the DNA TGTGCCTGGAGTCCAAGCGGGCGGGAGACCCAGTACTTC. It is translated as CAWSPSGRETQYF.

The chain links TRBV13 to TRBJ1-1; 8 bases fit TRBD1. This CDR3 has 15 residues. Germline V gene lookup returns CDR1 PRHDT and CDR2 FYEKMQ (reference sequence). Trimming removed 4 bases from V and 3 bases from J; junction bases left unmatched: 7. The CDR3 bases are TGTGCCAGCAGCTCCCGGACAGGGAAGGACACTGAAGCTTTCTTT. Its translation: CASSSRTGKDTEAFF. The complete variable domain, with remaining parts taken from reference TRBV13 and TRBJ1-1, reads AAGVIQSPRHLIKEKRETATLKCYPIPRHDTVYWYQQGPGQDPQFLISFYEKMQSDKGSIPDRFSAQQFSDYHSELNMSSLELGDSALYFCASSSRTGKDTEAFFGQGTRLTVV.

The rearrangement joins TRBV2 to TRBJ2-3; D is unclear. Per the germline V gene, CDR1 is SNHLY and CDR2 is FYNNEI. V was clipped by 8 bases and J by 1 base, with 7 bases between them. The CDR3 extends over 12 amino acids. The CDR3 reads CASGLRTDTQYF. The CDR3 DNA reads TGTGCCAGCGGGCTACGCACAGATACGCAGTATTTT.

The CDR3 spells CASSLDRALNYSPLHF. The DNA of the CDR3 is TGTGCCAGCAGCTTGGATCGTGCACTAAACTATTCACCCCTCCACTTT. This chain joins TRBV5-5 and TRBJ1-6; no definite D call. Germline assignment: CDR1 SGHKS and CDR2 YYEKEE (reference sequence). This CDR3 contains 16 residues. The ends were cut back, 0 bases at V and 8 bases at J, with 15 bases in the middle.

This sequence joins TRBV29-1 and TRBJ1-3; 7 bases are a match to TRBD1. The CDR3 has 16 amino acids. V lost 3 bases and J lost 0; bases outside the gene matches: 8. Germline values: CDR1 SQVTM, CDR2 ANQGSEA. CDR3 nucleotides: TGCAGCGTTGAGTTGAGGTCAGGGGGCTCTGGAAACACCATATATTTT. This gives the protein CSVELRSGGSGNTIYF.

This sequence joins TRBV12-3 or TRBV12-4 and TRBJ1-2, with D uncertain. This CDR3 region has 13 residues. V lost 2 bases to trimming and J lost 8 bases, with 12 bases between them. The CDR3 DNA reads as TGTGCCAGCAGTTTACGGGGATTACTAGGCTACACCTTC. Encoded protein: CASSLRGLLGYTF.

The chain employs TRBV4-1 and TRBJ2-7; D unresolved. The CDR3 loop spans 13 amino acids. The germline V gene has CDR1 MGHRA and CDR2 YSYEKL. V was cut by 1 base and J by 3 bases, with 7 bases left in between. The DNA for the CDR3 is TGCGCCAGCAGCCAAGGCACGGGCTACGAGCAGTACTTC. Its protein product is CASSQGTGYEQYF.

This clone appeared once. The chain has TRBV27 and TRBJ1-6; 9 bases line up with TRBD1. CDR1 and CDR2 from the germline V gene are MNHEY and SMNVEV (reference sequence). The trim removed 8 bases at V and 7 bases at J, leaving 6 bases unmatched. The CDR3 is made up of 14 amino acids. The CDR3 reads CASSWGQGNSPLHF. CDR3 nucleotide sequence: TGTGCCAGCTCGTGGGGACAGGGAAATTCACCCCTCCACTTT.

CDR3 sequence (DNA): TGTGCCAGCTCACCTCCGGACAGGTCACAAGCTTTCTTT. This translates into CASSPPDRSQAFF. The chain couples TRBV18 to TRBJ1-1, with 7 bases matching TRBD1. Per the germline V gene, CDR1 is KGHSH and CDR2 is LQKENI. The CDR3 is made up of 13 amino acids. The J segment lost 9 bases and the V segment lost 3 bases, leaving 7 bases of the junction unmatched.

The sample holds one count of this clone. This sequence joins TRBV11-2 and TRBJ1-1; D unclear. Germline V gene data show CDR1 as SGHAT and CDR2 as FQNNGV. The CDR3 spans 13 residues. Trimming pared 1 base from V and 3 bases from J, leaving 6 bases between. In nucleotides, the CDR3 is TGTGCCAGCAGCTTAGTCTCTGACACTGAAGCTTTCTTT. Translation: CASSLVSDTEAFF.

The gene calls are TRBV6-6 and TRBJ2-5; D is perhaps TRBD2 (6 bases). The CDR3 extends over 16 amino acids. Between the trimmed V and J ends, which lost 4 bases and 4 bases, there was a span of 19 bases. Germline-derived CDR1 and CDR2 are MNHNY and SVGAGI (reference sequence). The CDR3 region has the DNA TGTGCCAGCAGTTCCGGGACCGTCACGGGGGTAGAGACCCAGTACTTC. Translation gives CASSSGTVTGVETQYF.

V gene TRBV28 combines with J gene TRBJ1-5; D ambiguous. Germline V gene lookup returns CDR1 MDHEN and CDR2 SYDVKM. V was shortened by 3 bases and J by 7 bases, with 7 bases between the two germline ends. There are 12 residues in the CDR3. The CDR3 sequence is CASSLIGQPQHF. The CDR3 DNA reads as TGTGCCAGCAGTTTGATCGGGCAGCCCCAGCATTTT.

The J gene is TRBJ1-1, the V gene TRBV10-1, with 9 nucleotides matching TRBD1. There are 17 residues in the CDR3. J gave up 7 bases and V 8 bases, and 20 bases lay outside the gene matches. Germline V gives CDR1 WNHNN, CDR2 SYGVQD (reference sequence). This CDR3 reads CASYPGPLPDRGDEAFF. CDR3 bases: TGCGCCAGCTACCCAGGCCCCCTGCCCGACAGGGGGGATGAAGCTTTCTTT.

CDR3 loop: CASKATTNTEAFF. For the CDR3, the DNA is TGTGCCAGCAAGGCCACTACGAACACTGAAGCTTTCTTT. The chain uses TRBV7-3 and TRBJ1-1, with D unresolved. The germline V gene encodes CDR1 SGHTA and CDR2 FQGTGA. The CDR3 spans 13 residues. Trimming took off 7 bases at V and 1 base at J, with 10 bases between the two ends.

V and J are TRBV5-6 and TRBJ1-2; 10 nucleotides line up with TRBD1. The germline V gene encodes CDR1 SGHDT and CDR2 YYEEEE. There are 14 residues in the CDR3. V shed 3 bases, J shed 8 bases, and the junction held 7 bases outside the gene matches. The CDR3 nucleotides read TGTGCCAGCAGCTCCCAGACAGGGGGCGCAGGCTACACCTTC. This codes for CASSSQTGGAGYTF.

This chain connects TRBV4-2 to TRBJ1-4; TRBD1 matches 9 bases. V gave up 3 bases and J gave up 7 bases; unmatched junction bases: 9. CDR1 LGHNA and CDR2 YNFKEQ come from the germline V gene. This CDR3 region has 16 residues. CDR3 nucleotides: TGTGCCAGCAGCCACCTCGGGACAGGGAAGAGTGAAAAACTGTTTTTT. Translating gives CASSHLGTGKSEKLFF.

The rearrangement uses TRBV2 and TRBJ2-1, with 7 bases aligning to TRBD2. J was trimmed by 8 bases and V by 3 bases; bases with no gene match: 7. The V gene's germline CDR1 is SNHLY and CDR2 FYNNEI. This CDR3 contains 14 residues. The chain's CDR3 is CASSDRGEEDEQFF. DNA of the CDR3: TGTGCCAGCAGTGATCGGGGGGAAGAGGATGAGCAGTTCTTC.

V gene TRBV30 combines with J gene TRBJ2-5, with D perhaps TRBD2 (5 bases). The CDR3 is made up of 13 amino acids. Germline CDR1 is GTSNPN and CDR2 is SVGIG (reference sequence). V was clipped by 2 bases and J by 2 bases, with 9 bases between them. The CDR3 DNA is TGTGCCTGGAGTCGGAGGTCGCAAGAGACCCAGTACTTC. It yields the protein CAWSRRSQETQYF. Full variable domain (rest looked up from reference TRBV30 and TRBJ2-5): SQTIHQWPATLVQPVGSPLSLECTVEGTSNPNLYWYRQAAGRGLQLLFYSVGIGQISSEVPQNLSASRPQDRQFILSSKKLLLSDSGFYLCAWSRRSQETQYFGPGTRLLVL.

This clone has only a few counts. The CDR3 DNA reads TGTGCCAGCAGCTTCATGGCTTTGAACACTGAAGCTTTCTTT. Its translation is CASSFMALNTEAFF. The chain uses TRBV11-1 and TRBJ1-1; D unresolved. Germline CDR1 is SGHAT and CDR2 is FQDESV (reference sequence). The V gene lost 3 bases and the J gene lost 0 bases, with 8 bases spanning the gap. This CDR3 has 14 amino acids.

The chain carries TRBV7-2 and TRBJ2-1; 9 bases line up with TRBD1. The CDR3 runs 15 residues. After removal of 1 base from V and 7 bases from J, the junction contained 5 bases not matched to a gene. From germline, CDR1 is SGHTA and CDR2 FQGNSA. The CDR3 loop reads CASSLVQGARNEQFF. Here the CDR3 DNA reads TGTGCCAGCAGCTTAGTACAGGGGGCTCGGAATGAGCAGTTCTTC. The entire variable domain, with the rest obtained from reference TRBV7-2 and TRBJ2-1, is as follows: GAGVSQSPSNKVTEKGKDVELRCDPISGHTALYWYRQSLGQGLEFLIYFQGNSAPDKSGLPSDRFSAERTGGSVSTLTIQRTQQEDSAVYLCASSLVQGARNEQFFGPGTRLTVL.

The V gene is TRBV2, the J gene TRBJ1-1; 7 bases are a match to TRBD1. With V trimmed by 7 bases and J by 11 bases, 13 bases remained unmatched. Germline CDR1 reads SNHLY; CDR2 reads FYNNEI. The CDR3 runs to 13 residues. The CDR3 loop is CASIRTGVGWAFF. CDR3 DNA: TGTGCCAGCATCCGGACAGGAGTAGGGTGGGCTTTCTTT.

The rearrangement joins TRBV2 to TRBJ1-1; 7 bases are a match to TRBD1. This CDR3 is 15 amino acids long. The germline gives CDR1 SNHLY, CDR2 FYNNEI. Trimming removed 7 bases from V and 4 bases from J; junction bases left unmatched: 12. CDR3 loop: CASTADRVRSTEAFF. CDR3 in DNA: TGTGCCAGCACCGCAGACAGGGTTCGGAGCACTGAAGCTTTCTTT.

There are a few counts of this clone. Other DNA sequences in this sample translate to the same CDR3. This chain joins TRBV5-4 and TRBJ2-5; perhaps TRBD2 as D (5 bases). Germline CDR1 reads SGHNT; CDR2 reads YYREEE (reference sequence). This CDR3 comprises 13 residues. Trimming removed 1 base from V and 2 bases from J, with 6 bases in between. CDR3 nucleotides: TGTGCCAGCAGCTTGAGAGGGCAAGAGACCCAGTACTTC. This encodes CASSLRGQETQYF. Combining the CDR3 with reference TRBV5-4 and TRBJ2-5 gives the whole variable domain ETGVTQSPTHLIKTRGQQVTLRCSSQSGHNTVSWYQQALGQGPQFIFQYYREEENGRGNFPPRFSGLQFPNYSSELNVNALELDDSALYLCASSLRGQETQYFGPGTRLLVL.